This entry concerns a single TCR beta chain. Its antigen is as yet unknown. It may be a read error: a sequence one base away is much more abundant. The sample originates from a study of blood T cells in healthy people across ages. Study findings and constraints: Because sorting was not performed, PBMCs prevented conclusive naive versus antigen-experienced comparison.

The study isolated at least 6.5 million PBMCs from each sample. The CDR3 is 17 amino acids. CDR1 is SGHRS and CDR2 is YFSETQ in the germline V gene. Alongside a J-beta primer mix, a sample-barcoded 5' primer served in a second PCR lasting roughly 7 to 11 cycles. TCRdb analysed the 5' RACE reads with MiXCR anew, one entry per CDR3 protein. The sample carries around 870,000 distinct CDR3 sequences, more than 25% recorded once. This TCR was recovered from a woman older than 75 in good health. The genes are TRBV5-1 and TRBJ2-6; D is tentatively TRBD1 or TRBD2 (6 bases each). Input material: blood. DNA for the CDR3: TGCGCCAGCAGCTTGGCCGGGGGCGTCTCTGGGGCCAACGTCCGGACTTTC. Amino acids: CASSLAGGVSGANVRTF.